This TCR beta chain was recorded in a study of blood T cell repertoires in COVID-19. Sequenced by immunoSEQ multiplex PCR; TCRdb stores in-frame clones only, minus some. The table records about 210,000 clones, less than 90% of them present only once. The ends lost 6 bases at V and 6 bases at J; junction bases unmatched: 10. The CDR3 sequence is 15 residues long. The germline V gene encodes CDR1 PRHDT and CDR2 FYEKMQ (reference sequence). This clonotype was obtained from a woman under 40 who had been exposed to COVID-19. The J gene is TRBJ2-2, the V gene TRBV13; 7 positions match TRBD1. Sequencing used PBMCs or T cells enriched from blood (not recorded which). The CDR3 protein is CASSSGQLESGELFF. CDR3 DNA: TGTGCCAGCAGTTCGGGACAGTTAGAATCCGGGGAGCTGTTTTTT. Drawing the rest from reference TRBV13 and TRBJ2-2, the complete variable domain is AAGVIQSPRHLIKEKRETATLKCYPIPRHDTVYWYQQGPGQDPQFLISFYEKMQSDKGSIPDRFSAQQFSDYHSELNMSSLELGDSALYFCASSSGQLESGELFFGEGSRLTVL.